The source of this T cell receptor (beta chain) is a study of post-analysis software for immune sequencing data. Study at large: There were relapsing-remitting, secondary progressive and progressive-relapsing multiple sclerosis among the disease courses included.

General study results and limits: The study found significantly lower normalized Chao1 diversity in multiple sclerosis patients than in controls. Comparison of patients with controls showed about 5 TRBV segments more frequent in patients, TRBV5-6, TRBV5-1 and TRBV20-1 among them. Clustering by F measure revealed strong co-clustering among samples prepared together in one batch.

Prepared libraries of TCR beta cDNA carried unique molecular identifiers. The yield from about 1 to 10 million T cells was 500,000 or so cDNA molecules in total. TCRdb called the PCR reads again in MiXCR, with one record for every CDR3 protein. The sample consists of 400,000 to 500,000 distinct CDR3 sequences, about 39% of them appearing once. This clonotype was seen only a few times. Antigen unknown. The V end lost 6 bases, the J end lost 3 bases, and 14 bases lay between the germline ends. CDR3 size: 14 residues. The chain has TRBV12-3 or TRBV12-4 and TRBJ1-2; possible D gene TRBD1, 6 bases. The sample taken for sequencing was blood. This TCR derives from a girl aged 2-10 years with multiple sclerosis. The CDR3 bases are TGTGCCAGCAGCCCCGGACAGAAAGACTATGGCTACACCTTC. This sequence encodes CASSPGQKDYGYTF.